This T cell receptor (beta chain) was captured by sequencing in a study of chemoradiotherapy in HPV16-positive cancers (dated by TCRdb to the early 2020s). Study-wide context: Using functional T-cell assays on cells from a couple of HPV16-positive patients, the researchers defined candidate HPV-specific T-cell clones and common TCR motifs. The study asked whether T-cell immunity against the HPV oncoproteins E6 and E7 changes during chemoradiotherapy and whether it affects survival. The candidate HPV-specific TCRs and motifs were subsequently tracked in TCR repertoires obtained from roughly 78 patients with HPV-related cancers.

Repertoires were sampled repeatedly over the course of chemoradiotherapy, so clonal expansion could be followed in the tumor microenvironment. The receptor library was made with the immunoSEQ multiplex PCR assay. Drawn from immuneACCESS, this table holds only the in-frame rearrangements with V and J called that TCRdb kept. Clones are partly lost; checked studies trace under half to an unresolved V gene and leave the rest unexplained. The table for this sample lists tens of thousands of clones; around four fifths of them were counted only once. Roughly 6% of the sample goes to the ten largest clones. V lost 5 bases and J lost 4 bases; the stretch between them is 15 bases long. Including cysteine and phenylalanine, the CDR3 has 15 amino acids. The DNA shown is the 45-base CDR3, in frame from base 1. CDR1 is given as MNHEY and CDR2 as SMNVEV, both from the germline V gene (reference sequence). On this clone itself: Its antigen is still unknown. Base qualities are missing; no much larger clone stands one base away. The same CDR3 is also encoded by other DNA sequences in this sample.

On the study overall, not on this receptor specifically: Improved recurrence-free survival in HPV16-positive patients was associated with expansion of HPV-responsive T cells during chemoradiotherapy. The functional definition of HPV-specific T cells came from only a couple of HPV16-positive patients, and the survival association was reported for HPV16-positive patients. Expansion of candidate HPV-specific clones and E7-related TCR motifs was observed in the tumor microenvironment during treatment, whereas no such expansion was observed for non-HPV-specific T cells.

This specimen was blood, taken from a patient who underwent chemoradiotherapy. This sequence uses TRBV27 and TRBJ1-5; TRBD1 could be the D gene, as 5 bases match. The TCR originated in a human donor with HPV-associated anogenital cancer. The DNA sequence is as follows: TGTGCCAGCAGTCCATTGGGGGGGGGAAATCAGCCCCAGCATTTT. The encoded protein is CASSPLGGGNQPQHF.